This T cell receptor (beta chain) was sequenced during a study of shared clonotypes between healthy human individuals. Study summary: Per donor, three plates held CD4 naive cells, three held CD4 memory, two held CD8 naive and one held CD8 memory.

Naive CD8 cells comprised CD45RO-negative, CCR7-positively selected cells, excluding terminally differentiated effector memory CD45RA+ cells. Participating donors were healthy, HIV-negative adults free of recent acute infections or vaccinations. Germline V gives CDR1 SEHNR, CDR2 FQNEAQ (reference sequence). The V end lost 2 bases, the J end lost 5 bases, and 9 bases lay between the germline ends. The CDR3 runs 13 residues. Study-level findings and limits: Generation probabilities of non-shared clonotypes were lower (relative to those shared by all four donors). For naive CD4 cells, roughly 5% of clonotypes were shared across a handful of donors.

The method was immunoSEQ multiplex PCR; TCRdb's version includes in-frame clones alone and lacks a portion of them. The repertoire holds 650,000 to 800,000 clones, with under 95% as singletons. On this clone: What it binds is not known.

The source material was naive CD8+ T cells sorted from blood. The source is a young man in good health. This chain connects TRBV7-9 to TRBJ1-1; possibly TRBD1 for D (6 bases). The CDR3 sequence: CASSLRDITEAFF. The CDR3, as DNA: TGTGCCAGCAGCTTACGGGACATAACTGAAGCTTTCTTT. The variable domain in full, with the rest retrieved from reference TRBV7-9 and TRBJ1-1, is DTGVSQNPRHKITKRGQNVTFRCDPISEHNRLYWYRQTLGQGPEFLTYFQNEAQLEKSRLLSDRFSAERPKGSFSTLEIQRTEQGDSAMYLCASSLRDITEAFFGQGTRLTVV.